Listed below are T cell receptor beta chains from one sample, sequenced in a study of human T cells and chemical hapten exposure. One entry per CDR3 protein, called by TCRdb with MiXCR from the RACE reads. The table has 340,000 or so distinct CDR3 sequences, 5.5% to 8% seen once. This specimen consisted of whole blood, obtained in connection with sensitization to the hapten diphenylcyclopropenone (DPC). These receptors were obtained from a woman between 18 and 29 years old with alopecia areata. Some clones in this sample may be carry-over from other donors' samples. Both conserved end residues are part of each CDR3. A D gene is named only where the DNA matches it firmly. Clone size is not always given. Where it is, it says once, few, many or a class for expanded clones.

d_gene,abundance,j_gene,v_gene,CDR3aa,CDR3nt
TRBD2,few,TRBJ2-1,TRBV6-2/TRBV6-3,CASKLAAYNEQFF,TGTGCCAGCAAACTAGCGGCCTACAATGAGCAGTTCTTC
.,few,TRBJ1-4,TRBV6-1,CASSENGNEKLFF,TGTGCCAGCAGTGAAAACGGAAATGAAAAACTGTTTTTT
.,.,TRBJ1-5,TRBV2,CASSGYAGGNQPQHF,TGTGCCAGCAGTGGCTACGCAGGGGGCAATCAGCCCCAGCATTTT
TRBD2,many,TRBJ2-7,TRBV12-3/TRBV12-4,CASSFSASGPYEQYF,TGTGCCAGCAGTTTCTCAGCTAGCGGCCCCTACGAGCAGTACTTC
.,many,TRBJ1-1,TRBV7-2,CASSPYSKGTEAFF,TGTGCCAGCAGCCCCTACAGTAAAGGGACTGAAGCTTTCTTT
.,few,TRBJ1-3,TRBV27,CASSSDSGAGNTIYF,TGTGCCAGCAGTTCTGACAGTGGCGCTGGAAACACCATATATTTT
.,few,TRBJ1-1,TRBV12-3/TRBV12-4,CASSPQSAIVTTEAFF,TGTGCCAGCAGTCCTCAATCGGCCATTGTGACCACTGAAGCTTTCTTT
.,many,TRBJ2-1,TRBV2,CASSEDSPRSDEQFF,TGTGCCAGCAGTGAAGACTCACCTCGCTCGGATGAGCAGTTCTTC
TRBD1,few,TRBJ2-5,TRBV7-9,CASSGDRAPLQETQYF,TGTGCCAGCAGCGGGGACAGGGCTCCGCTACAAGAGACCCAGTACTTC
.,many,TRBJ1-2,TRBV6-2/TRBV6-3,CASSWVASVPNGYTF,TGTGCCAGCAGTTGGGTAGCTTCTGTGCCTAATGGCTACACCTTC
.,.,TRBJ1-1,TRBV7-9,CASSSDKASEAFF,TGTGCCAGCAGCTCCGACAAGGCATCTGAAGCTTTCTTT
.,few,TRBJ1-6,TRBV3-1,CASSPGRMSSYNSPLHF,TGTGCCAGCAGCCCTGGACGGATGAGCTCCTATAATTCACCCCTCCACTTT
.,.,TRBJ1-6,TRBV2,CASRVAGSSYNSPLHF,TGTGCCAGCAGGGTGGCAGGTAGCTCCTATAATTCACCCCTCCACTTT
.,.,TRBJ1-4,TRBV13,CASSSGRDEKLFF,TGTGCCAGCAGCTCCGGACGGGATGAAAAACTGTTTTTT
TRBD2,.,TRBJ2-1,TRBV5-1,CASSLGSGGAFHRNEQFF,TGCGCCAGCAGCTTGGGAAGCGGGGGGGCATTCCACCGCAATGAGCAGTTCTTC
TRBD1,many,TRBJ2-5,TRBV7-2,CASSLGTGDPSQETQYF,TGTGCCAGCAGCTTAGGAACAGGGGATCCGTCCCAAGAGACCCAGTACTTC
TRBD2,few,TRBJ2-5,TRBV10-3,CASTALAGEETQYF,TGTGCCTCTACGGCCCTAGCGGGGGAAGAGACCCAGTACTTC
.,many,TRBJ2-3,TRBV5-1,CASSFAVTDTQYF,TGCGCCAGCAGCTTCGCCGTCACAGATACGCAGTATTTT
.,few,TRBJ2-5,TRBV5-1,CASSLEFLETQYF,TGCGCCAGCAGCTTGGAGTTTTTGGAGACCCAGTACTTC
TRBD1,many,TRBJ1-2,TRBV20-1,CSAEGQGYAGYTF,TGCAGTGCTGAGGGACAGGGATATGCGGGCTACACCTTC
.,many,TRBJ1-5,TRBV20-1,CSARDPDQPQHF,TGCAGTGCTAGAGATCCGGACCAGCCCCAGCATTTT
.,many,TRBJ1-6,TRBV2,CASRISGTHLAPLHF,TGTGCCAGCAGGATTTCCGGGACCCACCTTGCACCCCTCCACTTT
TRBD1,.,TRBJ2-4,TRBV4-1,CASSQVVGGSLAKNIQYF,TGCGCCAGCAGCCAAGTAGTAGGGGGCAGTCTAGCCAAAAACATTCAGTACTTC
.,many,TRBJ2-3,TRBV7-8,CASSVRTDDTQYF,TGTGCCAGCAGCGTCAGGACGGACGATACGCAGTATTTT
TRBD1,many,TRBJ2-6,TRBV5-1,CASSLFPGTAHSGANVLTF,TGCGCCAGCAGCTTGTTCCCCGGGACAGCACACTCTGGGGCCAACGTCCTGACTTTC
TRBD2,.,TRBJ2-1,TRBV10-2,CASSERWQGGGYNEQFF,TGCGCCAGCAGTGAGAGGTGGCAGGGCGGGGGATACAATGAGCAGTTCTTC
TRBD1,many,TRBJ2-7,TRBV4-2,CASSQEQGAGYEQYF,TGTGCCAGCAGCCAAGAGCAGGGGGCAGGATACGAGCAGTACTTC
.,many,TRBJ2-5,TRBV6-5,CASSYSSTYQETQYF,TGTGCCAGCAGTTACTCGTCTACGTACCAAGAGACCCAGTACTTC
.,.,TRBJ2-1,TRBV2,CASRRGAGAVGEQFF,TGTGCCAGCAGAAGGGGAGCGGGCGCGGTTGGTGAGCAGTTCTTC
TRBD1,few,TRBJ1-1,TRBV12-3/TRBV12-4,CASSDRGTEAFF,TGTGCCAGCAGTGACAGGGGCACTGAAGCTTTCTTT
.,few,TRBJ2-3,TRBV7-2,CASSAWGAGTDTQYF,TGTGCCAGCAGCGCCTGGGGTGCCGGGACAGATACGCAGTATTTT
.,few,TRBJ2-3,TRBV3-1,CASSPDSNTQYF,TGTGCCAGCAGCCCTGACTCAAATACGCAGTATTTT
TRBD1,few,TRBJ1-6,TRBV3-1,CASSQADRVSPLHF,TGTGCCAGCAGCCAAGCCGACAGGGTGTCACCCCTCCACTTT
.,.,TRBJ1-4,TRBV27,CASSLSIEKLFF,TGTGCCAGCAGTTTATCAATTGAAAAACTGTTTTTT
.,.,TRBJ1-1,TRBV20-1,CSATTGSLWTEAFF,TGCAGTGCCACCACCGGGTCCCTTTGGACTGAAGCTTTCTTT
TRBD1,many,TRBJ1-1,TRBV20-1,CSAPRTGAFLNTEAFF,TGCAGTGCACCCAGGACAGGGGCATTTTTGAACACTGAAGCTTTCTTT
TRBD1,many,TRBJ2-1,TRBV29-1,CSVAGAGQGTPYNEQFF,TGCAGCGTTGCGGGGGCGGGACAGGGGACTCCCTACAATGAGCAGTTCTTC
TRBD2,many,TRBJ2-5,TRBV7-3,CASSLGTSGGETQYF,TGTGCCAGCAGCTTGGGGACTAGCGGGGGTGAGACCCAGTACTTC
.,.,TRBJ1-2,TRBV20-1,CSAIGENYGYTF,TGCAGTGCCATAGGGGAGAACTATGGCTACACCTTC
.,many,TRBJ1-3,TRBV29-1,CSVVGAGGTIYF,TGCAGCGTTGTCGGGGCCGGCGGCACCATATATTTT
TRBD1,.,TRBJ1-1,TRBV20-1,CSAIESGGGNTEAFF,TGCAGTGCTATTGAGTCAGGGGGAGGAAACACTGAAGCTTTCTTT
.,.,TRBJ1-3,TRBV11-2,CASSPAGWSGNTIYF,TGTGCCAGCAGCCCCGCAGGTTGGTCTGGAAACACCATATATTTT
.,.,TRBJ1-6,TRBV5-4,CASSPWDPNSPLHF,TGTGCCAGCAGCCCGTGGGATCCAAATTCACCCCTCCACTTT
.,.,TRBJ1-6,TRBV18,CASSPGQMIDSPLHF,TGTGCCAGCTCACCAGGACAGATGATCGATTCACCCCTCCACTTT
.,few,TRBJ1-1,TRBV7-2,CASSLKWPLGTEAFF,TGTGCCAGCAGCTTAAAATGGCCTCTGGGCACTGAAGCTTTCTTT
.,.,TRBJ1-1,TRBV29-1,CSAGAAGEAFF,TGCAGCGCCGGGGCTGCAGGTGAAGCTTTCTTT